These 27 T cell receptor beta chains came from one sample sequenced in a study of CD8 T cells in Susac syndrome (dated by TCRdb to between 2019 and 2020). Library creation used the immunoSEQ multiplex PCR assay. RNA was extracted with the RNeasy kit and roughly 0.5 to 1 ug was reverse transcribed using random hexamers. Clones were called with MiXCR by TCRdb after fastp trimmed the public reads at Q25, and only in-frame beta chains were retained. Rows with a matching CDR3 protein are joined into one entry that keeps the most common DNA and genes. This sample gives around 130,000 distinct CDR3 sequences in total; around 96% of them show up just once. About 0.13% of the sample belongs to the ten largest clones. The specimen sequenced was CD4+ T cells from PBMCs. These receptor sequences come from a human donor with Susac syndrome.

The chain recombines TRBV5-1 with TRBJ2-1, with 13 positions matching TRBD2. The CDR3 covers 16 residues. J was trimmed by 9 bases and V by 0 bases; bases with no gene match: 6. In germline, CDR1 is SGHRS, CDR2 YFSETQ. The CDR3 spells CASSLAGTSGIGEQFF. The CDR3 coding sequence is TGCGCCAGCAGCTTGGCCGGGACTAGCGGGATAGGTGAGCAGTTCTTC. The variable domain in full, with the rest retrieved from reference TRBV5-1 and TRBJ2-1, is KAGVTQTPRYLIKTRGQQVTLSCSPISGHRSVSWYQQTPGQGLQFLFEYFSETQRNKGNFPGRFSGRQFSNSRSEMNVSTLELGDSALYLCASSLAGTSGIGEQFFGPGTRLTVL.

The chain employs TRBV20-1 and TRBJ2-7, with 11 bases fitting TRBD2. Germline V CDR1 and CDR2: DFQATT, SNEGSKA (reference sequence). The CDR3 has 15 residues. The V gene end was trimmed by 0 bases and the J gene end by 7 bases; junction bases not matched to a gene: 8. In DNA form, the CDR3 reads TGCAGTGCTAGAGATCTTACTAGCGGGAGTGGGGAGCAGTACTTC. Residues: CSARDLTSGSGEQYF.

The chain employs TRBV5-6 and TRBJ2-1, with unresolved D. Trimming took 3 bases from V and 10 from J, leaving 8 bases between them. Looked up from germline, CDR1 is SGHDT and CDR2 is YYEEEE. The CDR3 runs to 11 residues. CDR3 sequence: CASSWAREQFF. CDR3 in DNA: TGTGCCAGCAGCTGGGCTAGGGAGCAGTTCTTC.

The CDR3 region has the DNA TGCAGCGTACCTTCCGGGACACTGCCTAACTATGGCTACACCTTC. Amino acid sequence: CSVPSGTLPNYGYTF. The rearrangement links TRBV29-1 to TRBJ1-2; tentative D call: TRBD1 (6 bases). CDR1 and CDR2 (germline): SQVTM, ANQGSEA. This CDR3 spans 15 amino acids. Trimming stripped 6 bases from V and 0 bases from J, with 17 bases between. Supplemented by reference TRBV29-1 and TRBJ1-2, the full variable domain reads SAVISQKPSRDICQRGTSLTIQCQVDSQVTMMFWYRQQPGQSLTLIATANQGSEATYESGFVIDKFPISRPNLTFSTLTVSNMSPEDSSIYLCSVPSGTLPNYGYTFGSGTRLTVV.

The chain links TRBV5-1 to TRBJ2-5; either TRBD1 or TRBD2 may supply D (6 bases each). V gave up 0 bases and J gave up 4 bases, with 10 bases separating them. The germline V gene encodes CDR1 SGHRS and CDR2 YFSETQ. The CDR3 spans 14 residues. In DNA form, the CDR3 reads TGCGCCAGCAGCTTGGTGTCGGGGGCAGAGACCCAGTACTTC. Its translation is CASSLVSGAETQYF.

The V gene is TRBV7-9, the J gene TRBJ2-7; 7 bases map to TRBD1. V lost 8 bases and J lost 3; bases outside the gene matches: 7. Germline values: CDR1 SEHNR, CDR2 FQNEAQ (reference sequence). CDR3 length: 13 residues. The CDR3 nucleotides read TGTGCCAGCTCAAGGGACAGCCGCTACGAGCAGTACTTC. This gives the protein CASSRDSRYEQYF.

The count of this clonotype is one. The rearrangement joins TRBV12-3 or TRBV12-4 to TRBJ2-7, with D perhaps matching TRBD1 or TRBD2 (5 bases each). V was shortened by 2 bases and J by 7 bases, with 15 bases between the two germline ends. The CDR3 consists of 14 residues. The CDR3 loop is CASSLRGDRWEQYF. The CDR3 region has the DNA TGTGCCAGCAGTTTACGAGGGGACCGCTGGGAGCAGTACTTC.

CDR3 nucleotide sequence: TGTGCCAGCAGCCCCAGCAGCTATGGCTACACCTTC. As protein: CASSPSSYGYTF. The V and J genes are TRBV4-2 and TRBJ1-2, with D hard to call. V lost 4 bases to trimming and J lost 4 bases, with 7 bases between them. Germline V gives CDR1 LGHNA, CDR2 YNFKEQ. The CDR3 covers 12 residues.

The CDR3 loop is CATSRDPGRSEAFF. The CDR3 DNA sequence: TGTGCCACCAGCAGAGATCCAGGGAGGTCTGAAGCTTTCTTT. The rearrangement joins TRBV15 to TRBJ1-1, with D perhaps TRBD1 (5 bases). CDR1 LNHNV and CDR2 YYDKDF come from the germline V gene (reference sequence). Trimming took off 0 bases at V and 6 bases at J, with 11 bases between the two ends. The CDR3 has 14 residues.

The chain joins TRBV6-2 or TRBV6-3 to TRBJ2-3, with 7 bases that match TRBD1. J lost 6 bases, V lost 0 bases, and 6 bases had no gene match. This CDR3 has 15 amino acids. Germline V lookup: CDR1 MNHEY, CDR2 SVGEGT. CDR3 nucleotide sequence: TGTGCCAGCAGTTACTCGGCGCAGGACAGGGATACGCAGTATTTT. Its protein product is CASSYSAQDRDTQYF.

The chain employs TRBV29-1 and TRBJ1-2; TRBD1 is a possible D gene (5 bases). The CDR3 totals 11 residues. The V gene lost 6 bases and the J gene lost 4 bases, with 9 bases spanning the gap. Germline V gene data show CDR1 as SQVTM and CDR2 as ANQGSEA. CDR3 protein: CSVFGGYGYTF. The CDR3, as DNA: TGCAGCGTCTTCGGGGGCTATGGCTACACCTTC.

The rearrangement joins TRBV18 to TRBJ2-1; TRBD2 agrees at 8 bases. Germline CDR1 and CDR2: KGHSH and LQKENI. The CDR3 loop spans 17 amino acids. Trimming cost V 5 bases and J 2 bases; bases outside gene matches: 11. The CDR3 coding sequence is TGTGCCAGCTCAATCCTAGAATTTAGCGGGACCTACAATGAGCAGTTCTTC. Translated: CASSILEFSGTYNEQFF.

The genes are TRBV6-2 or TRBV6-3 and TRBJ1-1; D is undetermined. The germline V gene has CDR1 MNHEY and CDR2 SVGEGT. This CDR3 is 14 amino acids long. Trimming took off 8 bases at V and 1 base at J, with 14 bases between the two ends. Here the CDR3 DNA reads TGTGCCAGCCGATCACAGTACAAGAACACTGAAGCTTTCTTT. Its translation: CASRSQYKNTEAFF.

The V and J genes are TRBV7-2 and TRBJ2-7; the match to TRBD2 covers 12 bases. CDR3 length equals 16 residues. CDR1 is SGHTA, CDR2 FQGNSA, per germline. Trimming at V came to 5 bases and at J to 0 bases, leaving 5 bases not matched to a gene. CDR3 in amino acids: CASSRGLAGSSYEQYF. The CDR3, as DNA: TGTGCCAGCAGCCGAGGACTAGCGGGGAGCTCCTACGAGCAGTACTTC.

The chain carries TRBV20-1 and TRBJ1-5; D unclear. The V end was cut by 0 bases, the J end by 0 bases, with 12 bases between. The CDR3 runs to 16 residues. In germline, CDR1 is DFQATT, CDR2 SNEGSKA (reference sequence). CDR3 DNA sequence: TGCAGTGCTAGAGATAGGAGGCCTAATAGCAATCAGCCCCAGCATTTT. Translating gives CSARDRRPNSNQPQHF.

In nucleotides, the CDR3 is TGTGCCAGCAGTTTAGGGGCAGGGGCCCCCAACGTCCTGACTTTC. Its translation is CASSLGAGAPNVLTF. The V gene is TRBV27, the J gene TRBJ2-6, with TRBD1 as a possible D gene (6 bases). V lost 2 bases, J lost 8 bases, and 13 bases lay in between. This CDR3 is 15 amino acids long. Germline V gives CDR1 MNHEY, CDR2 SMNVEV (reference sequence).

V and J are TRBV2 and TRBJ2-4; 8 positions agree with TRBD1. The CDR3 extends over 12 amino acids. J lost 7 bases, V lost 4 bases, and 0 bases had no gene match. Germline CDR1 SNHLY, CDR2 FYNNEI. This chain's CDR3 is CASSGDRNIQYF. The CDR3 DNA reads as TGTGCCAGCAGTGGGGACAGGAACATTCAGTACTTC.

The chain joins TRBV28 to TRBJ2-7; the D call may be TRBD1 or TRBD2 (5 bases each). The germline gives CDR1 MDHEN, CDR2 SYDVKM. This CDR3 is 17 amino acids long. V dropped 6 bases and J dropped 2 bases, with 23 bases sitting between them. CDR3 region: CASSPPGVGAKTYEQYF. The CDR3 coding sequence is TGTGCCAGCAGCCCACCCGGTGTCGGGGCTAAAACCTACGAGCAGTACTTC.

The rearrangement joins TRBV29-1 to TRBJ2-1; the D gene is possibly TRBD2 (6 bases). The length of the CDR3 is 14 residues. V lost 6 bases to trimming and J lost 0 bases, with 12 bases between them. Germline V gene sequence: CDR1 SQVTM, CDR2 ANQGSEA. The DNA for the CDR3 is TGCAGCGTGGGGGGAGGAAACTCCTACAATGAGCAGTTCTTC. It encodes CSVGGGNSYNEQFF.

The chain has TRBV29-1 and TRBJ2-1, with 8 bases aligning to TRBD1. The CDR3 has 15 residues. Looked up from germline, CDR1 is SQVTM and CDR2 is ANQGSEA. V dropped 6 bases and J dropped 0; count of bases not matched to a gene: 7. The CDR3 protein is CSVDRARPSYNEQFF. The CDR3 DNA follows: TGCAGCGTGGACAGGGCTAGGCCCTCCTACAATGAGCAGTTCTTC.

This chain uses TRBV20-1 with TRBJ2-2; D not certain. The germline CDR1 and CDR2 sequences are DFQATT and SNEGSKA (reference sequence). V was trimmed by 6 bases and J by 3 bases, leaving 5 bases between them. The length of the CDR3 is 11 residues. The CDR3 DNA sequence: TGCAGTGCGGCGGACACCGGGGAGCTGTTTTTT. It specifies CSAADTGELFF.

This clonotype was recorded only once. The rearrangement joins TRBV2 to TRBJ2-1; D is perhaps TRBD2 (7 bases). CDR3 length equals 12 residues. Trimming removed 6 bases from V and 8 bases from J, with 11 bases in between. Germline values: CDR1 SNHLY, CDR2 FYNNEI. The CDR3 sequence is CASRGGVDEQFF. The CDR3 DNA reads as TGTGCCAGCAGAGGGGGGGTGGATGAGCAGTTCTTC.

The V gene is TRBV29-1, the J gene TRBJ1-5; D call uncertain. Trimming shortened V by 2 bases and J by 3 bases, and 8 bases separated the two germline ends. There are 13 residues in the CDR3. Germline CDR1 and CDR2: SQVTM and ANQGSEA. DNA of the CDR3: TGCAGCGTTGAACTGGGTCCCAATCAGCCCCAGCATTTT. It encodes CSVELGPNQPQHF.

The CDR3 is CASSQQMGGNTGELFF. The CDR3 coding sequence is TGTGCCAGCAGCCAACAAATGGGGGGAAACACCGGGGAGCTGTTTTTT. V is TRBV3-1 and J is TRBJ2-2; D may be TRBD2 (6 bases). CDR3 length: 16 residues. Deletions cut 2 bases from V and 2 bases from J, with 12 bases between. Germline CDR1 and CDR2: LGHDT and YNNKEL (reference sequence).

This clonotype was counted once. The CDR3 nucleotides are TGTGCCAGCAGCACCGGGACAGGTCAAGGCTACACCTTC. Translation gives CASSTGTGQGYTF. The rearrangement links TRBV4-2 to TRBJ1-2; TRBD1 matches at 8 bases. In germline, CDR1 is LGHNA, CDR2 YNFKEQ. The CDR3 extends over 13 amino acids. J was trimmed by 8 bases and V by 5 bases; bases with no gene match: 7.

The chain links TRBV9 to TRBJ2-5; D remains ambiguous. Germline CDR1 SGDLS, CDR2 YYNGEE. This CDR3 has 16 residues. Trimming removed 4 bases from V and 4 bases from J, with 20 bases in between. The CDR3 bases are TGTGCCAGCAGCCCTAGTGGGCGAGGCCGAGGAGAGACCCAGTACTTC. It encodes CASSPSGRGRGETQYF. Variable domain in full (rest from reference TRBV9 and TRBJ2-5): DSGVTQTPKHLITATGQRVTLRCSPRSGDLSVYWYQQSLDQGLQFLIQYYNGEERAKGNILERFSAQQFPDLHSELNLSSLELGDSALYFCASSPSGRGRGETQYFGPGTRLLVL.

The chain joins TRBV3-1 to TRBJ2-7, with D possibly being TRBD2 (5 bases). The length of the CDR3 is 13 residues. Deletions cut 1 base from V and 7 bases from J, with 11 bases between. Germline lookup yields CDR1 LGHDT and CDR2 YNNKEL (reference sequence). The CDR3 loop reads CASSQGTRVEQYF. CDR3 in DNA: TGTGCCAGCAGCCAAGGGACGAGGGTTGAGCAGTACTTC.